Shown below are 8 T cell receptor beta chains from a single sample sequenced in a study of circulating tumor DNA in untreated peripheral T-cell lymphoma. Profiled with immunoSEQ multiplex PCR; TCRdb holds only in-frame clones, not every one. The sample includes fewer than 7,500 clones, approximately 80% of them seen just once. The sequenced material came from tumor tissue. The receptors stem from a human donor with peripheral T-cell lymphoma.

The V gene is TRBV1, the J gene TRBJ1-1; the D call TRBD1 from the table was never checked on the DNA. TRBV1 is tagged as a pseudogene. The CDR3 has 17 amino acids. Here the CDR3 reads CASSQEGRVIVGTEAFF. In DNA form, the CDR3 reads TGCGCCAGCAGCCAAGAGGGCAGGGTGATAGTGGGCACTGAAGCTTTCTTT.

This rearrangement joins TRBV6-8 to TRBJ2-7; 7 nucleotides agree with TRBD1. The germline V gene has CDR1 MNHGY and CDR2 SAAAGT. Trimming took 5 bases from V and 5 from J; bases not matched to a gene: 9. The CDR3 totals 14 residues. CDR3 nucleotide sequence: TGTGCCAGCAGTCCAGACAGGGAGTTTAACGAGCAGTACTTC. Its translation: CASSPDREFNEQYF.

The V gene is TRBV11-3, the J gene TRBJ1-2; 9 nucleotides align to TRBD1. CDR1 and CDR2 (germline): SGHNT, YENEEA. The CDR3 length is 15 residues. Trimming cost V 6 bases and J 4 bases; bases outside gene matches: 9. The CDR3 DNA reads TGTGCCAGCAGTTACACGGGACAGGGCGTCTATGGCTACACCTTC. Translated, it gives CASSYTGQGVYGYTF.

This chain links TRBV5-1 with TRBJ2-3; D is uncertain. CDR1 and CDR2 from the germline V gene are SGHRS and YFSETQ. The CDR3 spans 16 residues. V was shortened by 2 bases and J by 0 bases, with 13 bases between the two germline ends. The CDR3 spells CASSLFTAPSTDTQYF. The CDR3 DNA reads TGCGCCAGCAGCTTATTTACAGCTCCTAGCACAGATACGCAGTATTTT. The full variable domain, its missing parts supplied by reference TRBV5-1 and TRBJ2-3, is KAGVTQTPRYLIKTRGQQVTLSCSPISGHRSVSWYQQTPGQGLQFLFEYFSETQRNKGNFPGRFSGRQFSNSRSEMNVSTLELGDSALYLCASSLFTAPSTDTQYFGPGTRLTVL.

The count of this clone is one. The CDR3 sequence is CASSPGTKGTQYF. CDR3 DNA: TGTGCCAGCAGCCCAGGGACTAAGGGGACCCAGTACTTC. The chain combines TRBV14 with TRBJ2-5, with 7 bases lining up with TRBD2. The CDR3 runs to 13 residues. Germline CDR1 is SGHDN and CDR2 is FVKESK. The trim removed 4 bases at V and 7 bases at J, leaving 6 bases unmatched.

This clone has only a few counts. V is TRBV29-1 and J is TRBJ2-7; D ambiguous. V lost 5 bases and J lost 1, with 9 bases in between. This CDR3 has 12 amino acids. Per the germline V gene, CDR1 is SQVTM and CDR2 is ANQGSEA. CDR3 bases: TGCAGCGTTTGGTCAGGATCCTACGAGCAGTACTTC. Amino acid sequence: CSVWSGSYEQYF.

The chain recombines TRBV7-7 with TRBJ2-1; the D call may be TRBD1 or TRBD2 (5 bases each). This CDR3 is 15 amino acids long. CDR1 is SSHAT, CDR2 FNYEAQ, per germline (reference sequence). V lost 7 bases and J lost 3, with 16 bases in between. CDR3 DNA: TGTGCCAGCACACACCGGGACGGAGGCTACAATGAGCAGTTCTTC. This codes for CASTHRDGGYNEQFF.

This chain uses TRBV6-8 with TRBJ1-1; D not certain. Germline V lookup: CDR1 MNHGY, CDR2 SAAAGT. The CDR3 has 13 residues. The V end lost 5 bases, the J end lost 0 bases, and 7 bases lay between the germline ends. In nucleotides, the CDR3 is TGTGCCAGCAGTGCTGGTATGAACACTGAAGCTTTCTTT. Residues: CASSAGMNTEAFF.